A selection of T cell receptor beta chains follows, all from one sample in a study of T cells expressing NK-cell markers. TCRdb reprocessed the 5' RACE reads; each CDR3 protein has one entry and no DNA is given. This sample's clone table lists 500,000 to 700,000 distinct CDR3 sequences. Sequenced: blood T cells: a sorted CD56 or NKG2C T cell subset, CD4+ or CD8+ T cells, or bulk PBMC T cells (not recorded which). The origin of the receptors is a young man in good health. Both conserved end residues are part of each CDR3. The order of the fields is J gene, V gene, CDR3 protein.

J gene: TRBJ2-2
V gene: TRBV5-1
CDR3 protein: CASRSGQDGELFF

J gene: TRBJ2-2
V gene: TRBV6-2/TRBV6-3
CDR3 protein: CASSYFRAGTGTLVNTGELFF

J gene: TRBJ2-1
V gene: TRBV11-2
CDR3 protein: CASSLERVVRIQFF

J gene: TRBJ2-1
V gene: TRBV10-3
CDR3 protein: CAISESMASGSSYNEQFF

J gene: TRBJ2-5
V gene: TRBV7-3
CDR3 protein: CASSPYTGHMETQYF

J gene: TRBJ2-1
V gene: TRBV5-1
CDR3 protein: CASSLEGEHNEQFF

J gene: TRBJ2-5
V gene: TRBV7-6
CDR3 protein: CASRTAGPEETQYF

J gene: TRBJ1-5
V gene: TRBV20-1
CDR3 protein: CSARQGTDSNQPQHF

J gene: TRBJ2-1
V gene: TRBV5-1
CDR3 protein: CASSSPNDPRNEQFF

J gene: TRBJ2-1
V gene: TRBV28
CDR3 protein: CASSHLGLAGGISYNEQFF

J gene: TRBJ2-1
V gene: TRBV4-1
CDR3 protein: CASSQDASRDEQFF

J gene: TRBJ2-3
V gene: TRBV5-1
CDR3 protein: CASSWAAGIHTDTQYF

J gene: TRBJ1-2
V gene: TRBV5-1
CDR3 protein: CASSFNSRNYGYTF

J gene: TRBJ2-2
V gene: TRBV7-7
CDR3 protein: CASSLSGKTGELFF

J gene: TRBJ2-3
V gene: TRBV7-9
CDR3 protein: CASSGGGGSTDTQYF

J gene: TRBJ2-3
V gene: TRBV27
CDR3 protein: CASSPGLAGDLYF

J gene: TRBJ1-1
V gene: TRBV12-3/TRBV12-4
CDR3 protein: CASGGGSRNTEAFF

J gene: TRBJ2-5
V gene: TRBV29-1
CDR3 protein: CSVPTLALQQTQYF

J gene: TRBJ2-3
V gene: TRBV4-3
CDR3 protein: CASSPTTGETDTQYF

J gene: TRBJ2-3
V gene: TRBV9
CDR3 protein: CASSAGTSTDTQYF

J gene: TRBJ1-1
V gene: TRBV10-2
CDR3 protein: CASSEYSGPTEAFF

J gene: TRBJ2-6
V gene: TRBV7-9
CDR3 protein: CASTLPGANVLTF

J gene: TRBJ1-1
V gene: TRBV5-1
CDR3 protein: CASRQNEQGTEAFF

J gene: TRBJ2-1
V gene: TRBV6-1
CDR3 protein: CASSKPFGEQFF

J gene: TRBJ2-5
V gene: TRBV29-1
CDR3 protein: CSVEFQVQETQYF

J gene: TRBJ1-4
V gene: TRBV20-1
CDR3 protein: CSASRRAEEKLFF

J gene: TRBJ2-1
V gene: TRBV2
CDR3 protein: CASSSHRDRGENEQFF

J gene: TRBJ2-1
V gene: TRBV7-9
CDR3 protein: CASSTFGLAGVGEQFF

J gene: TRBJ2-5
V gene: TRBV3-1
CDR3 protein: CASSPPLAVETQYF

J gene: TRBJ1-1
V gene: TRBV11-2
CDR3 protein: CASTWTGEIAEAFF

J gene: TRBJ2-5
V gene: TRBV15
CDR3 protein: CATSTSQETQYF

J gene: TRBJ2-3
V gene: TRBV5-1
CDR3 protein: CASSSRPGQGADTQYF

J gene: TRBJ2-1
V gene: TRBV4-3
CDR3 protein: CASSQDSWEGRRDEQFF

J gene: TRBJ1-2
V gene: TRBV12-3/TRBV12-4
CDR3 protein: CASSLGGQSNYGYTF

J gene: TRBJ1-2
V gene: TRBV27
CDR3 protein: CASRPMGAPRYGYTF

J gene: TRBJ2-1
V gene: TRBV12-3/TRBV12-4
CDR3 protein: CASSLGLAGGAFF

J gene: TRBJ2-5
V gene: TRBV12-3/TRBV12-4
CDR3 protein: CASSSPDRGNETQYF

J gene: TRBJ1-2
V gene: TRBV7-8
CDR3 protein: CASSDRGTDVDGYTF

J gene: TRBJ2-1
V gene: TRBV10-3
CDR3 protein: CAIRASGRPYNEQFF

J gene: TRBJ2-3
V gene: TRBV7-2
CDR3 protein: CASNPWGQATDTQYF

J gene: TRBJ2-1
V gene: TRBV24-1
CDR3 protein: CASQGKGPSYNEQFF

J gene: TRBJ2-7
V gene: TRBV29-1
CDR3 protein: CSVARTGKTYEQYF

J gene: TRBJ1-5
V gene: TRBV28
CDR3 protein: CAIRDGRSLNQPQHF

J gene: TRBJ2-1
V gene: TRBV5-1
CDR3 protein: CASEVEGDHEQFF

J gene: TRBJ2-5
V gene: TRBV2
CDR3 protein: CASKGTPNRQETQYF

J gene: TRBJ2-1
V gene: TRBV20-1
CDR3 protein: CSARDLTKRELLDEQFF

J gene: TRBJ2-2
V gene: TRBV12-3/TRBV12-4
CDR3 protein: CASSFGAGELFF

J gene: TRBJ2-2
V gene: TRBV12-3/TRBV12-4
CDR3 protein: CASSFPPLSGSSFANTGELFF

J gene: TRBJ2-7
V gene: TRBV3-1
CDR3 protein: CASTGTSGGSYEQYF

J gene: TRBJ2-3
V gene: TRBV24-1
CDR3 protein: CATSDFSVPGARTDTQYF

J gene: TRBJ1-4
V gene: TRBV9
CDR3 protein: CASSGQASNEKLFF

J gene: TRBJ1-1
V gene: TRBV24-1
CDR3 protein: CATSDSRDRMNTEAFF

J gene: TRBJ2-3
V gene: TRBV11-1
CDR3 protein: CASSHTGTSGRRVTHTQYF

J gene: TRBJ2-1
V gene: TRBV28
CDR3 protein: CASRGSGTRNQGEQFF